The clone carrying this TCR beta chain was seen just once. This record belongs to a study of blood T cell repertoires in COVID-19. Study summary: T cells, B-cell-depleted T cells, or PBMCs provided the cDNA or gDNA that served as material.

From germline, CDR1 is KGHSH and CDR2 LQKENI. The CDR3 runs to 14 residues. The junction had 4 bases not matched to a gene; V was cut back by 3 bases and J by 8 bases. Per the original methods: Counts of nucleated cells, estimated from reference gene primer amplification, were obtained. This table comes from immunoSEQ multiplex PCR, and its TCRdb copy is limited to in-frame clones, with some not included. That table is the source of V, J and clone size, and D and trimming were worked out from the DNA. Among 200,000 to 250,000 clones listed, 82% were seen once. The chain employs TRBV18 and TRBJ2-4; 10 nucleotides line up with TRBD1. The clonotype comes from a woman of 80 years or more with COVID-19, enrolled during active disease. Input material: peripheral blood. In nucleotides, the CDR3 is TGTGCCAGCTCACCCCGGGACAGGGGTGACATTCAGTACTTC. Amino acids: CASSPRDRGDIQYF.